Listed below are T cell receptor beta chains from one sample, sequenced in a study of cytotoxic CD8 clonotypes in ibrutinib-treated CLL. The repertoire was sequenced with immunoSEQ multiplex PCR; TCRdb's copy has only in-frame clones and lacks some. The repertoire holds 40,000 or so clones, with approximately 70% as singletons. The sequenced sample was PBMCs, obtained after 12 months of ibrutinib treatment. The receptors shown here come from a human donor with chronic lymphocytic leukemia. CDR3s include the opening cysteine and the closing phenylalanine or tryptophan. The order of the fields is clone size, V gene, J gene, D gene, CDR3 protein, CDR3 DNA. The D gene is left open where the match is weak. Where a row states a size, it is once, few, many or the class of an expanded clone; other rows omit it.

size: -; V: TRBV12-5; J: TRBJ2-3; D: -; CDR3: CASGLGPTDTQYF; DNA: TGTGCTAGTGGTTTGGGCCCTACAGATACGCAGTATTTT
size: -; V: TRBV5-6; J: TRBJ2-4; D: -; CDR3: CASSLWGARNIQYF; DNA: TGTGCCAGCAGCTTGTGGGGGGCGCGGAACATTCAGTACTTC
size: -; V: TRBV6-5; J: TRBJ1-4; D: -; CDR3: CASRRAAPNEKLFF; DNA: TGTGCCAGCCGACGAGCGGCACCTAATGAAAAACTGTTTTTT
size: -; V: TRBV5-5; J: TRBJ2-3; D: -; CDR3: CASSLFGQELDTQYF; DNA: TGTGCCAGCAGCTTGTTTGGGCAGGAGTTGGATACGCAGTATTTT
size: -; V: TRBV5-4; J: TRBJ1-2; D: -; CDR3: CASSYFPTRWTNYGYTF; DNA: TGTGCCAGCAGCTACTTCCCTACGAGATGGACTAACTATGGCTACACCTTC
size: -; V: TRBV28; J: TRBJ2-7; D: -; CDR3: CASSSVREQYF; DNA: TGTGCCAGCAGTTCCGTGCGCGAGCAGTACTTC
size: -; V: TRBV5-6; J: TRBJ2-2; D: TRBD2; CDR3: CASSSLGLAGGPNTGELFF; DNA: TGTGCCAGCAGCAGCCTAGGACTAGCGGGAGGGCCGAACACCGGGGAGCTGTTTTTT
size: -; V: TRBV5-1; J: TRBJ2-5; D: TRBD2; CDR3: CASSLALGGAETQYF; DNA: TGCGCCAGCAGCTTGGCCCTGGGAGGGGCAGAGACCCAGTACTTC
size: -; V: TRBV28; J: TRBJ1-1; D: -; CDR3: CASNRAGLGTEAFF; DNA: TGTGCCAGCAACCGGGCAGGGTTGGGCACTGAAGCTTTCTTT
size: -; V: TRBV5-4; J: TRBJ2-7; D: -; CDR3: CASSTTGAREQYF; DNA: TGTGCCAGCAGCACAACAGGCGCGCGGGAGCAGTACTTC
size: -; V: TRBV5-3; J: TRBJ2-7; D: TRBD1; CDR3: CASSWGQTPYEQYF; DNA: TGTGCCAGCAGCTGGGGACAGACCCCTTACGAGCAGTACTTC
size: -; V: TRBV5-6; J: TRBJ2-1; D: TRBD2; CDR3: CASEGKASGRGNEQFF; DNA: TGTGCCAGCGAAGGGAAAGCTAGCGGGAGAGGCAATGAGCAGTTCTTC
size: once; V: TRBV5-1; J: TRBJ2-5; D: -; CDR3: CASSVRGFQETQYF; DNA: TGCGCCAGCAGTGTTCGCGGGTTCCAAGAGACCCAGTACTTC
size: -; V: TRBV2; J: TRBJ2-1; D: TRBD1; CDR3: CASRQGAVNEQFF; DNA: TGTGCCAGCAGACAGGGGGCGGTGAATGAGCAGTTCTTC
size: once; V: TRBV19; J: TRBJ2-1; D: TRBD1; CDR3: CASTTGTGINEQFF; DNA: TGTGCCAGTACCACCGGGACAGGGATAAATGAGCAGTTCTTC
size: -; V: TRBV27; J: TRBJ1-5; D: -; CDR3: CASSLSGWQPQHF; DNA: TGTGCCAGCAGTTTATCGGGATGGCAGCCCCAGCATTTT